This T cell receptor (beta chain) was sequenced during a study of blood T cells in healthy people across ages. The V gene lost 3 bases and the J gene lost 0 bases, with 10 bases spanning the gap. Germline lookup yields CDR1 DFQATT and CDR2 SNEGSKA (reference sequence). The CDR3 is made up of 14 amino acids. This clonotype has only a few counts. Then a second PCR, running roughly 7 to 11 cycles, was carried out with a sample-barcoded 5' primer and a J-beta primer mix. Each CDR3 protein is one row after TCRdb ran MiXCR on the 5' RACE reads. The sample yields 500,000 to 650,000 distinct CDR3 sequences, roughly a quarter seen once. A further study also used this sample, focusing on T cells of mothers and their children. That study reports: From each mother came over 8 million TCR beta CDR3 reads, and from each child came a few million. Mother-child pairs who were related displayed a slightly higher overlap than unrelated pairs, a difference that was non-significant.

This chain connects TRBV20-1 to TRBJ2-3, with a weak D call TRBD2 (7 bases). The sample consisted of blood. This sequence was found in a boy between 2 and 10 years old in good health. The CDR3 nucleotides read TGCAGTGCTAGCGGGGGGCGCAGCACAGATACGCAGTATTTT. The encoded protein is CSASGGRSTDTQYF.